This T cell receptor beta chain stems from a study of T cell repertoires in cytomegalovirus infection. Study in general: From public TCR beta signatures came an indication of both CMV infection and matching HLA type.

This CDR3 has 16 residues. Looked up from germline, CDR1 is SQVTM and CDR2 is ANQGSEA. Between the trimmed V and J ends, which lost 1 base and 5 bases, there was a span of 21 bases. MiXCR, run by TCRdb on the reads, gives a single entry per CDR3 protein. The sample records approximately 990,000 distinct CDR3 sequences, about 33% being singletons. Details on this clonotype: Its antigen is unknown.

Study-wide results and caveats: Cumulative public TCR beta family frequency identified CMV carriers with the relevant HLA. HLA-C-restricted CMV-specific TCR beta clonotypes prevailed in the ex vivo response.

The sequence came from a human donor in good health (CMV status not recorded). Some clones in this sample may be carry-over from other donors' samples. Source: cultured CD8+ T cells from PBMCs, taken from culture after CMV antigen stimulation. This rearrangement joins TRBV29-1 to TRBJ2-7; the D call may be TRBD1 or TRBD2 (6 bases each). CDR3 residues: CSVEGGLEGHGNEQYF. The CDR3 DNA reads as TGCAGCGTTGAAGGTGGGTTGGAGGGACACGGTAACGAGCAGTACTTC.